This paragraph covers one TCR beta chain sequence. In the authors' methods: The assay estimated nucleated cells by amplifying reference gene primers. Sequencing used immunoSEQ multiplex PCR; TCRdb keeps in-frame clones, though not all of them. The D gene and trimming were derived from the DNA, and the V and J assignments and clone size from that table. Of more than 150,000 clones in the sample, around 80% are singletons; the top ten hold over 13%. The data stem from a study of blood T cell repertoires in COVID-19. Study in general: Acute and convalescent COVID-19 specimens originated in the United States, Italy and Spain. PBMCs, B-cell-depleted T cells, or T cells provided the cDNA or gDNA that made up the material.

This receptor was obtained from a man aged 30 to 39 with active or convalescent COVID-19. The sequencing sample was made of peripheral blood.

CDR3 coding DNA: TGTGCCAGCAGCTTAAGGTTCGGTGGGGGGGGAGACACTGAAGCTTTCTTT. Its protein is CASSLRFGGGGDTEAFF. The V call is TRBV7-2, the J call TRBJ1-1; D perhaps matches TRBD1 (5 bases). The length of the CDR3 is 17 residues. Per the germline V gene, CDR1 is SGHTA and CDR2 is FQGNSA. With 2 bases removed from V and 3 bases from J, the gap between germline ends came to 19 bases.